The 5 T cell receptor beta chains given below trace back to one sample, sequenced in a study of CD8 T cells in Susac syndrome. With random hexamers, roughly 0.45 to 1 ug RNA was reverse transcribed. TCRdb fed the immunoSEQ multiplex PCR reads into MiXCR, producing one record per CDR3 protein. The repertoire has roughly 150,000 distinct CDR3 sequences, 85% to 95% of them found once; the top ten carry 0.15% to 0.2%. Source material: CD4+ T cells from PBMCs. These receptors came from a human donor with Susac syndrome.

The chain recombines TRBV29-1 with TRBJ1-5, with D unclear. The V end lost 0 bases, the J end lost 7 bases, and 25 bases lay between the germline ends. CDR1 SQVTM and CDR2 ANQGSEA come from the germline V gene. This CDR3 has 18 amino acids. This chain's CDR3 is CSVEDPRGSFGREQPQHF. In DNA, the CDR3 is TGCAGCGTTGAAGATCCTAGAGGATCTTTTGGGCGGGAACAGCCCCAGCATTTT.

The chain is built from TRBV29-1 and TRBJ1-5, with D possibly matching TRBD1 (6 bases). The germline V gene encodes CDR1 SQVTM and CDR2 ANQGSEA. The CDR3 sequence is 14 residues long. V was trimmed by 0 bases and J by 2 bases, leaving 8 bases between them. CDR3 nucleotide sequence: TGCAGCGTTGAAGAGGGGGCCGGCAATCAGCCCCAGCATTTT. Protein sequence: CSVEEGAGNQPQHF.

This rearrangement joins TRBV12-3 or TRBV12-4 to TRBJ1-1; 7 positions match TRBD1. The CDR3 has 14 amino acids. V gave up 6 bases and J gave up 2 bases; unmatched junction bases: 6. CDR3 sequence reads: CASRVTGTNTEAFF. As DNA, the CDR3 is TGTGCCAGCAGGGTGACAGGGACCAACACTGAAGCTTTCTTT.

The genes are TRBV3-1 and TRBJ2-1; 10 bases are a match to TRBD1. With 1 base clipped from V and 3 bases from J, the junction kept 0 bases outside the gene matches. Per the germline V gene, CDR1 is LGHDT and CDR2 is YNNKEL (reference sequence). CDR3 length equals 15 residues. The CDR3 loop reads CASSQGTGGYNEQFF. The DNA of the CDR3 is TGTGCCAGCAGCCAAGGGACAGGGGGCTACAATGAGCAGTTCTTC.

The J gene is TRBJ1-2, the V gene TRBV20-1, with no clear D. The CDR3 has 12 residues. Trimming took off 7 bases at V and 3 bases at J, with 12 bases between the two ends. Per the germline V gene, CDR1 is DFQATT and CDR2 is SNEGSKA (reference sequence). CDR3 bases: TGCAGTGGCAGCACGGCGGACTATGGCTACACCTTC. This codes for CSGSTADYGYTF.